The rows below give T cell receptor beta chains drawn from one sample of a study of a mutant IDH1 vaccine in newly diagnosed glioma. What these receptors recognize is not known. Sequencing used immunoSEQ multiplex PCR; TCRdb keeps in-frame clones, though not all of them. The data show roughly 44,000 clones, about 76% seen once. The sample consisted of PBMCs, taken from a glioma patient whose treatment included an IDH1 peptide vaccine. The receptors originated from a woman in her forties with glioma. Some clones in this sample may be carry-over from other donors' samples. Both conserved end residues are part of each CDR3. Fields, in order: V gene, clone size, J gene, D gene, CDR3 DNA, CDR3 protein. The D gene is left open where the match is weak. Clone size is given for some rows only: seen once, a few or many times, or a class if the clone is expanded.

TRBV7-9,once,TRBJ2-5,TRBD1,TGTGCCAGCAGCTTATGGGGACAGGGTCAAGAGACCCAGTACTTC,CASSLWGQGQETQYF
TRBV19,.,TRBJ1-5,.,TGTGCCAGTAGTATCTACGGCAATCAGCCCCAGCATTTT,CASSIYGNQPQHF
TRBV5-1,.,TRBJ2-2,.,TGCGCCAGCAGCTTGGAACCCACCAATCGGGGGGAGCTGTTTTTT,CASSLEPTNRGELFF
TRBV6-4,once,TRBJ2-7,.,TGTGCCAGCGCCAGGGGTCACGAGCAGTACTTC,CASARGHEQYF
TRBV6-4,.,TRBJ2-3,.,TGTGCCAGCAGTGCCAACGGCGACGGGACAGATACGCAGTATTTT,CASSANGDGTDTQYF
TRBV19,.,TRBJ2-1,TRBD2,TGTGCCAGTACCGTCACTAGCGGGTTATACAATGAGCAGTTCTTC,CASTVTSGLYNEQFF
TRBV6-7,.,TRBJ2-1,TRBD2,TGTGCCAGCAGTTTAGCCCCCCACAGCGGGAGTATCAATGAGCAGTTCTTC,CASSLAPHSGSINEQFF
TRBV9,.,TRBJ2-7,TRBD2,TGTGCCAGCAGCGTCTCCGGGACTAGCAAGGACGAGCAGTACTTC,CASSVSGTSKDEQYF
TRBV6-1,.,TRBJ2-7,.,TGTGCCAGCAGTGAAGTCAGCTCCTACGAGCAGTACTTC,CASSEVSSYEQYF
TRBV28,.,TRBJ1-6,.,TGTGCCAGCGGGCGCGGGTCACCCCTCCACTTT,CASGRGSPLHF
TRBV7-2,.,TRBJ1-5,.,TGTGCCAGCAGCTCCCTCGGGGGGCAGCCCCAGCATTTT,CASSSLGGQPQHF
TRBV11-3,.,TRBJ2-7,.,TGTGCCAGCAGCTTAGGGGGGCAGTCCTACGAGCAGTACTTC,CASSLGGQSYEQYF
TRBV14,.,TRBJ2-2,.,TGTGCCAGCAGCCAATATACAGGGCGGACCGGGGAGCTGTTTTTT,CASSQYTGRTGELFF
TRBV7-8,.,TRBJ2-5,.,TGTGCCAGCAGCTTCGGGGTCCAAGAGACCCAGTACTTC,CASSFGVQETQYF
TRBV28,.,TRBJ2-7,.,TGTGCCAGCAAGGGGGATAAGGACGAGCAGTACTTC,CASKGDKDEQYF
TRBV29-1,.,TRBJ2-7,TRBD1,TGCAGCGTGGGACAGGGGGACGAGCAGTACTTC,CSVGQGDEQYF
TRBV7-9,.,TRBJ2-1,TRBD1,TGTGCCAGCAGCTTGGGACAGTACAATGAGCAGTTCTTC,CASSLGQYNEQFF
TRBV7-2,.,TRBJ1-4,.,TGTGCCAGCAGCAGAGACAGCATCCAACTGTTTTTT,CASSRDSIQLFF
TRBV12-5,.,TRBJ1-2,.,TGTGCTAGTGGTTTGTTCGGTACCGGGACACCTTCAACCTACACCTTC,CASGLFGTGTPSTYTF
TRBV9,.,TRBJ2-3,.,TGTGCCAGCAGCGACGGGTCGGGGGACCATGGGGATACGCAGTATTTT,CASSDGSGDHGDTQYF
TRBV2,few,TRBJ1-4,.,TGTGCCAGCAGTCTAAATAGTGAAAAACTGTTTTTT,CASSLNSEKLFF
TRBV28,.,TRBJ2-1,.,TGTGCCAGCAGTTTATACTACCTTGGACAGTCAAATTTCTACAATGAGCAGTTCTTC,CASSLYYLGQSNFYNEQFF
TRBV11-3,.,TRBJ2-2,.,TGTGCCAGCAGCCCAGCAGCGGCGCGGAGCGGGGAGCTGTTTTTT,CASSPAAARSGELFF
TRBV11-2,.,TRBJ1-3,.,TGTGCCAGCAGCTACCGTCTCGGCGAAAACACCATATATTTT,CASSYRLGENTIYF
TRBV5-4,.,TRBJ2-1,.,TGTGCCAGCAGCATAAGGGAATCCCCATGGGAGCAGTTCTTC,CASSIRESPWEQFF
TRBV7-8,.,TRBJ2-5,TRBD1,TGTGCCAGCAGCGCAAGGGGGCAGGGAGAAGAGACCCAGTACTTC,CASSARGQGEETQYF
TRBV4-1,.,TRBJ2-1,TRBD2,TGCGCCAGCAGCATCCGGGGGGAGCTGGGGGATGGTGAGCAGTTCTTC,CASSIRGELGDGEQFF
TRBV15,.,TRBJ2-1,TRBD2,TGTGCCACCAGCATTCAGCGGGGCTCCTACAATGAGCAGTTCTTC,CATSIQRGSYNEQFF
TRBV7-9,.,TRBJ1-3,.,TGTGCCAGCAGCTTAGCCGGGTCTGGAAACACCATATATTTT,CASSLAGSGNTIYF
TRBV19,.,TRBJ2-3,TRBD1,TGTGCCAGTAGTATACCCAGGGGGTCCACGGGATCAGATACGCAGTATTTT,CASSIPRGSTGSDTQYF
TRBV7-9,.,TRBJ1-1,.,TGTGCCAGCAGCTTAAGGACTGAAGCTTTCTTT,CASSLRTEAFF
TRBV5-1,.,TRBJ1-5,.,TGCGCCAGCAGCTCCACCACCCAGGGAAATCAGCCCCAGCATTTT,CASSSTTQGNQPQHF
TRBV7-2,.,TRBJ2-7,.,TGTGCCAGCAGCTTGATTGCCGGCAGACCCGAGCAGTACTTC,CASSLIAGRPEQYF
TRBV4-2,.,TRBJ2-7,TRBD1,TGTGCCAGCAGCCAAGGTCTCCTCCGGGACAGCGCCTACGAGCAGTACTTC,CASSQGLLRDSAYEQYF
TRBV5-4,.,TRBJ2-7,TRBD1,TGTGCCAGCAGCCGCGGACAGGGGGGAGGCTACGAGCAGTACTTC,CASSRGQGGGYEQYF
TRBV7-3,.,TRBJ2-5,TRBD2,TGTGCCAGCAGCCCAGGAGGGGAGGGGACCCAGTACTTC,CASSPGGEGTQYF
TRBV10-3,.,TRBJ1-5,.,TGTGCCATCAGTGAGGCTTCCAATCAGCCCCAGCATTTT,CAISEASNQPQHF
TRBV6-1,few,TRBJ1-5,TRBD1,TGTGCCAGCAGTGAACCGGGACAGGGGAATCAGCCCCAGCATTTT,CASSEPGQGNQPQHF
TRBV5-5,.,TRBJ2-3,TRBD2,TGTGCCAGCAGCTTGGTGCCTAGCGGGGGCCGCACAGATACGCAGTATTTT,CASSLVPSGGRTDTQYF
TRBV27,.,TRBJ2-1,TRBD2,TGTGCCAGCAGTTTTAGCGGGATGTCCTACAATGAGCAGTTCTTC,CASSFSGMSYNEQFF
TRBV27,once,TRBJ2-7,.,TGTGCCACTTCTCAGGGGGGCGGAAACGAGCAGTACTTC,CATSQGGGNEQYF
TRBV27,.,TRBJ2-3,.,TGTGCCAGCAGTGCGGGACAGCCCTACGGAGATACGCAGTATTTT,CASSAGQPYGDTQYF
TRBV19,.,TRBJ1-1,.,TGTGCCAGTAGCCCCCGGTCCGGCACAGGGTCCCTCATGAACACTGAAGCTTTCTTT,CASSPRSGTGSLMNTEAFF
TRBV6-5,.,TRBJ2-1,TRBD1,TGTGCCAGCAGTTACGACAGGGCCGGTGAGCAGTTCTTC,CASSYDRAGEQFF
TRBV2,.,TRBJ2-7,.,TGTGCCAGCGGGGGGCGGTTTAAGTACGAGCAGTACTTC,CASGGRFKYEQYF
TRBV28,.,TRBJ1-5,.,TGTGCCAGCAGTTTATCCCAGCCCCAGCATTTT,CASSLSQPQHF
TRBV7-9,.,TRBJ2-6,.,TGTGCCAGCAGCTTTGATCCTGGGGCCAACGTCCTGACTTTC,CASSFDPGANVLTF
TRBV5-4,.,TRBJ2-2,TRBD2,TGTGCCAGCAGCTTGTGGCTAGCGGGAGTCGTACCCGGGGAGCTGTTTTTT,CASSLWLAGVVPGELFF
TRBV6-5,.,TRBJ2-5,TRBD2,TGTGCCAGCAGTTACAGCAGCGGGACCGCCACGGAGACCCAGTACTTC,CASSYSSGTATETQYF